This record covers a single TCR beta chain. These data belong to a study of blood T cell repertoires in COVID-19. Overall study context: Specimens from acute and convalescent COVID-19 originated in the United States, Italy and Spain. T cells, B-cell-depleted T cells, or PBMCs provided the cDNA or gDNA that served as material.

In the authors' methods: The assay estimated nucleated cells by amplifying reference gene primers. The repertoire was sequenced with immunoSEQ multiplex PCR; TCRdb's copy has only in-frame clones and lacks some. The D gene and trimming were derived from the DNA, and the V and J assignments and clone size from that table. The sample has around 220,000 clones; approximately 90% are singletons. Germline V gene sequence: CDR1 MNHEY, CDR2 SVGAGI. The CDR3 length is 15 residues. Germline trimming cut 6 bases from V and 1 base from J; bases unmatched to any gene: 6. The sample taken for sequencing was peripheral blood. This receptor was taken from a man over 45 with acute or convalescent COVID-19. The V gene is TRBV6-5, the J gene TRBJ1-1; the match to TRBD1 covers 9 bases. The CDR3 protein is CASSHRGQGNTEAFF. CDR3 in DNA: TGTGCCAGCAGCCACCGGGGACAGGGGAACACTGAAGCTTTCTTT.